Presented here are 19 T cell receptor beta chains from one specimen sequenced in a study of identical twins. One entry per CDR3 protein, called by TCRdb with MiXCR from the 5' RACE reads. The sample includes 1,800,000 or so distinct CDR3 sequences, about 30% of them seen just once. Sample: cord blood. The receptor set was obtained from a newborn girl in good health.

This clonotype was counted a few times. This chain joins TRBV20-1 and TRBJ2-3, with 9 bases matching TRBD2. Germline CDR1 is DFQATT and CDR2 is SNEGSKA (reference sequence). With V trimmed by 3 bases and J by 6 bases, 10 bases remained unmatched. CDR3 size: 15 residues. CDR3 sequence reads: CSARWLAGRGDTQYF. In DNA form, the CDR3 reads TGCAGTGCTAGGTGGCTAGCGGGGAGGGGGGATACGCAGTATTTT.

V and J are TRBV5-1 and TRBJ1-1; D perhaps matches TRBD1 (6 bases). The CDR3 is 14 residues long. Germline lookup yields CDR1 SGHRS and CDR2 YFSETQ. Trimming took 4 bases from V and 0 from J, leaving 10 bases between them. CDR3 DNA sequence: TGCGCCAGCAGCGGGGGACATTTGAACACTGAAGCTTTCTTT. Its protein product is CASSGGHLNTEAFF. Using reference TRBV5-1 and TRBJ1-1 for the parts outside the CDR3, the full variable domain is KAGVTQTPRYLIKTRGQQVTLSCSPISGHRSVSWYQQTPGQGLQFLFEYFSETQRNKGNFPGRFSGRQFSNSRSEMNVSTLELGDSALYLCASSGGHLNTEAFFGQGTRLTVV.

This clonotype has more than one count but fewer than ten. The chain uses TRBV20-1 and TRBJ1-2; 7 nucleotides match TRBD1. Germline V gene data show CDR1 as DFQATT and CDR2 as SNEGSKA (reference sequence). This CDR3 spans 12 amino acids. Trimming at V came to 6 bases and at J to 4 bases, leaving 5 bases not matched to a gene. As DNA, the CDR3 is TGCAGTGCAAGACAGGGACCCTATGGCTACACCTTC. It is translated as CSARQGPYGYTF.

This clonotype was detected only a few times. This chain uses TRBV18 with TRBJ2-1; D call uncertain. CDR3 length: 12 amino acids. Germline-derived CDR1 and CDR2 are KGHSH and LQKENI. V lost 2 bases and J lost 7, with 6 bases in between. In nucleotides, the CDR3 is TGTGCCAGCTCACCAGCCCAGAATGAGCAGTTCTTC. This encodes CASSPAQNEQFF.

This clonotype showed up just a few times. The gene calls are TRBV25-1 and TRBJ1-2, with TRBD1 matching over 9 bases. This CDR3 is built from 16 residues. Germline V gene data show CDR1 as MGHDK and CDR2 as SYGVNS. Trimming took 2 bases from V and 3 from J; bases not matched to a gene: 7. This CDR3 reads CASSEGGDRVDYGYTF. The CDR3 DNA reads TGTGCCAGCAGTGAAGGTGGGGACAGGGTGGACTATGGCTACACCTTC.

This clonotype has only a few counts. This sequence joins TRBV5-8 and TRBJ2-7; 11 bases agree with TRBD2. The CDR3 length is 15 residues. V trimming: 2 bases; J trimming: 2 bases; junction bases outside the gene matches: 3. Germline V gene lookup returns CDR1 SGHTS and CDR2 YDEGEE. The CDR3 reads CASSLLAGETYEQYF. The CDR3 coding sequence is TGTGCCAGCAGCTTACTAGCGGGAGAAACCTACGAGCAGTACTTC.

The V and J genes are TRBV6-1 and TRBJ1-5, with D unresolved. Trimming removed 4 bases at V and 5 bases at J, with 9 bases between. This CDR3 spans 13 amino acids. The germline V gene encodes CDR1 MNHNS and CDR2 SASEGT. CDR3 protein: CASSGVIDQPQHF. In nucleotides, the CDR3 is TGTGCCAGCAGTGGGGTTATTGATCAGCCCCAGCATTTT.

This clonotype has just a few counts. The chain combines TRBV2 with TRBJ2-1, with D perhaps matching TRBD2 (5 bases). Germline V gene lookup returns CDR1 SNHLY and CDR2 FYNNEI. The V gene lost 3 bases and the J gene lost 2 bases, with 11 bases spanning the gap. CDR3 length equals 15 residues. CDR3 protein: CASSDGLATYNEQFF. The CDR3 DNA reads TGTGCCAGCAGTGATGGGCTAGCCACCTACAATGAGCAGTTCTTC. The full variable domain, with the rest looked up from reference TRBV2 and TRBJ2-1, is EPEVTQTPSHQVTQMGQEVILRCVPISNHLYFYWYRQILGQKVEFLVSFYNNEISEKSEIFDDQFSVERPDGSNFTLKIRSTKLEDSAMYFCASSDGLATYNEQFFGPGTRLTVL.

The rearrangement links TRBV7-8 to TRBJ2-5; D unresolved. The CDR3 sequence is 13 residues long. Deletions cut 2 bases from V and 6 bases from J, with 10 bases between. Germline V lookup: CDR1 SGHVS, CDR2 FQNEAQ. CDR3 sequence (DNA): TGTGCCAGCAGCTTAAGTCGAAGCCAGACCCAGTACTTC. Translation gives CASSLSRSQTQYF.

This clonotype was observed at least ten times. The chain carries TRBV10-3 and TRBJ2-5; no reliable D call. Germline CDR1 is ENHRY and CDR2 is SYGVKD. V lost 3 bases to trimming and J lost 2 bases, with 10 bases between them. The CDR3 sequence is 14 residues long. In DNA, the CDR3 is TGTGCCATCAGTGAAGGCGCCAAACAAGAGACCCAGTACTTC. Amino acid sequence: CAISEGAKQETQYF.

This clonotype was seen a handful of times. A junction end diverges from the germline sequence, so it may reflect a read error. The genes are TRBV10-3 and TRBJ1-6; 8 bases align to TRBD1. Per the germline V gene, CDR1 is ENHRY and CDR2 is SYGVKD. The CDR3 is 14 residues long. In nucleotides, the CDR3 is TGTGCCATCAGAAAGGACAGGGCCAATTCACCCCCCCACTTT. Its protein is CAIRKDRANSPPHF.

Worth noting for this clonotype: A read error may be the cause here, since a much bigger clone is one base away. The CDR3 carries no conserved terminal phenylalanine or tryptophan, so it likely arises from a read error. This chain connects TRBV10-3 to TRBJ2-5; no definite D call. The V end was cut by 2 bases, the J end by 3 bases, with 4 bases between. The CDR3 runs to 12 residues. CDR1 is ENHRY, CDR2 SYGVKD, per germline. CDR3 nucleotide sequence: TGTGCCATCAGTGAGCGGGAAGAGACCCAGTACTCC. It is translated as CAISEREETQYS.

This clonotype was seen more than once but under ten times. CDR3 residues: CASSRQAGASTDTQYF. The CDR3 DNA reads as TGTGCCAGCAGCAGGCAAGCGGGAGCTAGCACAGATACGCAGTATTTT. This chain uses TRBV7-2 with TRBJ2-3, with 8 bases lining up with TRBD2. Trimming at V came to 5 bases and at J to 0 bases, leaving 7 bases not matched to a gene. Germline loops: CDR1 SGHTA, CDR2 FQGNSA. CDR3 size: 16 residues.

The CDR3 DNA reads as TGTGCCAGCAGCGGAGACAGGGGCCCTAATGAAAAACTGTTTTTT. It encodes CASSGDRGPNEKLFF. The chain carries TRBV9 and TRBJ1-4; TRBD1 matches 8 bases. Germline assignment: CDR1 SGDLS and CDR2 YYNGEE. The CDR3 runs 15 residues. The J segment lost 3 bases and the V segment lost 3 bases, leaving 4 bases of the junction unmatched. Variable domain in full (rest from reference TRBV9 and TRBJ1-4): DSGVTQTPKHLITATGQRVTLRCSPRSGDLSVYWYQQSLDQGLQFLIQYYNGEERAKGNILERFSAQQFPDLHSELNLSSLELGDSALYFCASSGDRGPNEKLFFGSGTQLSVL.

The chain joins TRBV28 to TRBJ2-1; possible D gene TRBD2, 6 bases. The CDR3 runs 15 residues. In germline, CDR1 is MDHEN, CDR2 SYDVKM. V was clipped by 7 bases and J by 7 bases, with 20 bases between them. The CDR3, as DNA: TGTGCCAGCACCATAGAGGGAGGTTATGGGAATGAGCAGTTCTTC. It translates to CASTIEGGYGNEQFF.

CDR3 nucleotides: TGCGCCAGCAGCCAAATTGGACAGGCGAAGCTTGATGAAGCTTTCTTT. It is translated as CASSQIGQAKLDEAFF. This sequence joins TRBV4-1 and TRBJ1-1; TRBD1 agrees at 7 bases. V lost 2 bases and J lost 7; bases outside the gene matches: 13. This CDR3 is built from 16 residues. From germline, CDR1 is MGHRA and CDR2 YSYEKL.

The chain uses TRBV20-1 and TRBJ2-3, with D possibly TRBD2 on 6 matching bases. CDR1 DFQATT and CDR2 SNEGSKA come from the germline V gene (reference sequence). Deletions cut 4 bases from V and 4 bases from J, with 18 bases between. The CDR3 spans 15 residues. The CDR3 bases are TGCAGTGCTAAGTTTGGGGGGAGCAGTCCAGATACGCAGTATTTT. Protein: CSAKFGGSSPDTQYF.

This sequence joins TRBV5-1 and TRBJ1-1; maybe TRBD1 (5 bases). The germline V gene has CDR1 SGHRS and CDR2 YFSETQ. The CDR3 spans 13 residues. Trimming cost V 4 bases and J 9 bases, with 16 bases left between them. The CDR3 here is CASSPEPTEKAFF. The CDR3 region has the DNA TGCGCCAGCAGCCCGGAGCCGACAGAAAAAGCTTTCTTT.

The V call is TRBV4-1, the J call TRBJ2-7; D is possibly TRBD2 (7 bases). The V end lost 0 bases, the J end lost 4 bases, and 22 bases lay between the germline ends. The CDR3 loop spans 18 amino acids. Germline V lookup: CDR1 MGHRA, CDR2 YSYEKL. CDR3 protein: CASSQDAGLRGPSYEQYF. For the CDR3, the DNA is TGCGCCAGCAGCCAAGATGCGGGGTTGCGGGGGCCATCATACGAGCAGTACTTC.